This record covers a single T cell receptor beta chain. Antigen unknown. These data are taken from a study of cytomegalovirus exposure and HLA in healthy donors. The study's findings and limits: When the data were analyzed later, several of the most significant clusters appeared to be linked to common viral pathogens.

In germline, CDR1 is LNHDA, CDR2 SQIVND (reference sequence). Trimming cost V 3 bases and J 2 bases; bases outside gene matches: 8. CDR3 length equals 17 residues. Primers included in the PCR were 60 Vbeta and 13 Jbeta primers. Method: immunoSEQ multiplex PCR; TCRdb's copy keeps in-frame clones and lacks some. The sample table includes about 41,000 clones. The clonotype originates from a man aged 25 to 40 in good health and CMV-seronegative. The chain combines TRBV19 with TRBJ1-5, with 9 bases that match TRBD1. The material sequenced was PBMCs. CDR3 in DNA: TGTGCCAGTAGTATCACCGGACAGGGGCTGGGCAATCAGCCCCAGCATTTT. It is translated as CASSITGQGLGNQPQHF.